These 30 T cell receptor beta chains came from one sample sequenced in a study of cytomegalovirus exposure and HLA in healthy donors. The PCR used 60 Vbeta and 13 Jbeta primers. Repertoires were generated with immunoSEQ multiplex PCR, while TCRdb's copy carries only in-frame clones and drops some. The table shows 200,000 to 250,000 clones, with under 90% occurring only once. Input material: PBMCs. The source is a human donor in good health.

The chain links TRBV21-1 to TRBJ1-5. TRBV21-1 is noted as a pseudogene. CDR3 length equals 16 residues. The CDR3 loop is CASSIRGGATNQPQHF. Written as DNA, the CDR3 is TGTGCCAGCAGCATAAGGGGGGGGGCAACAAATCAGCCCCAGCATTTT.

CDR3 sequence: CASSFGTGFTDTQYF. The DNA for the CDR3 is TGTGCCAGCAGCTTCGGGACAGGGTTTACAGATACGCAGTATTTT. The chain employs TRBV11-3 and TRBJ2-3, with 9 bases fitting TRBD1. CDR3 length: 15 residues. CDR1 SGHNT and CDR2 YENEEA come from the germline V gene. Trimming at V came to 3 bases and at J to 3 bases, leaving 4 bases not matched to a gene.

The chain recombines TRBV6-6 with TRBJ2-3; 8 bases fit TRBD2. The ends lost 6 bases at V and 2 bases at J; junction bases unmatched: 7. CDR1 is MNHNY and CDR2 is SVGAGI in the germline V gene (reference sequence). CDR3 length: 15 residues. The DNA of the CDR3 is TGTGCCAGCAGGGCTAGCGGGCCTACCACAGATACGCAGTATTTT. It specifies CASRASGPTTDTQYF.

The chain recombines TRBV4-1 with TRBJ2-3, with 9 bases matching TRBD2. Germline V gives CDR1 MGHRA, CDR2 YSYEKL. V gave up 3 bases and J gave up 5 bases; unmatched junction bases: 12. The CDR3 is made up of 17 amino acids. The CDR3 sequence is CASSQTSGVTVQDTQYF. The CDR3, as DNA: TGCGCCAGCAGCCAGACTAGCGGAGTTACCGTACAAGATACGCAGTATTTT.

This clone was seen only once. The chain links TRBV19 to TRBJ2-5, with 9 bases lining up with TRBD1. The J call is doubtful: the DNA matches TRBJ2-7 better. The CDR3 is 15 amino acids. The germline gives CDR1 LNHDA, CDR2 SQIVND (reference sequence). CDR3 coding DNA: TGTGCCAGTAGTGACGCCGGGACAGGGTCCTACGAGCAGTACTTC. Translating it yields CASSDAGTGSYEQYF.

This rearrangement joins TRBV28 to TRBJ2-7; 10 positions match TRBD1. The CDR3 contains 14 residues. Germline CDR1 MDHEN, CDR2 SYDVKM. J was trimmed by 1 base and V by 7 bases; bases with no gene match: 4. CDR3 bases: TGTGCCAGCACGGGACAGGGGACTTCCTACGAGCAGTACTTC. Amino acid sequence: CASTGQGTSYEQYF.

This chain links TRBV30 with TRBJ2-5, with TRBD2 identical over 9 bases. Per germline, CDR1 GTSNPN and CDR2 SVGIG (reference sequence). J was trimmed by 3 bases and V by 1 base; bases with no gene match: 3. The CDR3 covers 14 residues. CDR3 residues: CAWSAGLAEETQYF. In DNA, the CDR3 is TGTGCCTGGAGTGCGGGACTAGCTGAAGAGACCCAGTACTTC.

This chain's CDR3 is CAQLGGNYEQYF. In DNA, the CDR3 is TGTGCCCAACTCGGCGGAAACTACGAGCAGTACTTC. This chain links TRBV2 with TRBJ2-7; unclear D gene. The CDR3 is made up of 12 amino acids. Looked up from germline, CDR1 is SNHLY and CDR2 is FYNNEI. V was trimmed by 11 bases and J by 3 bases, leaving 14 bases between them.

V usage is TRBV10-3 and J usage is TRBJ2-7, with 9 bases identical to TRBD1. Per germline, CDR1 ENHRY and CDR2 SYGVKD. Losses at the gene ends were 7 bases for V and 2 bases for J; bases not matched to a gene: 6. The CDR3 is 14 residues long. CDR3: CAINPGQGTYEQYF. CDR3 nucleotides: TGTGCCATCAACCCGGGACAGGGAACCTACGAGCAGTACTTC.

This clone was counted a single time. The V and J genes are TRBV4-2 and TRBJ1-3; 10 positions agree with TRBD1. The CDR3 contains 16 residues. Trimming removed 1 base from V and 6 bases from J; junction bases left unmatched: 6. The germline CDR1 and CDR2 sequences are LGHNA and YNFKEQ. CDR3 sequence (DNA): TGTGCCAGCAGCCAAGCGCCCGGACAGGGGGTAAACACCATATATTTT. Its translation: CASSQAPGQGVNTIYF.

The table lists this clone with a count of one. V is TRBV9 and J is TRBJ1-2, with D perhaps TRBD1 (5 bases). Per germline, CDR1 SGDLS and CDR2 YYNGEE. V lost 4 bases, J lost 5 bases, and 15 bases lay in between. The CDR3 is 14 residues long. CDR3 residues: CASSSGGLAYGYTF. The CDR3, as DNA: TGTGCCAGCAGCTCCGGGGGACTGGCTTATGGCTACACCTTC.

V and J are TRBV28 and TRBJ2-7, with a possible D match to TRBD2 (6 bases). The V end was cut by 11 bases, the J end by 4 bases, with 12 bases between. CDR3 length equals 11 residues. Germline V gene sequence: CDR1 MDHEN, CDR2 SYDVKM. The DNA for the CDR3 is TGTGCCGTTGCCGGAGGGTACGAGCAGTACTTC. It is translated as CAVAGGYEQYF.

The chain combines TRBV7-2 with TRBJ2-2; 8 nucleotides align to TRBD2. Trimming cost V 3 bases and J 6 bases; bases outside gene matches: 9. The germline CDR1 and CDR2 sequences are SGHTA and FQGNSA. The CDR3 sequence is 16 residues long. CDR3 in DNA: TGTGCCAGCAGCTTCTCCCTTGGACTAGCCCCCGGGGAGCTGTTTTTT. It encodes CASSFSLGLAPGELFF.

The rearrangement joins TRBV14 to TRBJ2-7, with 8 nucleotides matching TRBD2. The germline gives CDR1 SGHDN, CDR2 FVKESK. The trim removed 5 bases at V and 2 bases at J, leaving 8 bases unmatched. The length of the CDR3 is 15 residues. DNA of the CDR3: TGTGCCAGCAGCTTATTCACGGGACTAGCCTACGAGCAGTACTTC. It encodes CASSLFTGLAYEQYF.

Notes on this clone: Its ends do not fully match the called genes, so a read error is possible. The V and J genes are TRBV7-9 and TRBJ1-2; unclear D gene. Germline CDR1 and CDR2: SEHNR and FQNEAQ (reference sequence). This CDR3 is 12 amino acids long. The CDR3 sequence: CSSSLDGYGYTF. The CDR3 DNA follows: TGTTCCAGCAGCTTAGACGGCTATGGCTACACCTTC.

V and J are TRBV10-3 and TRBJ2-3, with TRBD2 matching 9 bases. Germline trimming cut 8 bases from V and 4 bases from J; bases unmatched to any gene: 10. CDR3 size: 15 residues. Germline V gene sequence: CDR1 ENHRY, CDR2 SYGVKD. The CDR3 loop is CAIATSGPRADTQYF. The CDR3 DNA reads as TGTGCCATCGCGACTAGCGGCCCTAGGGCAGATACGCAGTATTTT.

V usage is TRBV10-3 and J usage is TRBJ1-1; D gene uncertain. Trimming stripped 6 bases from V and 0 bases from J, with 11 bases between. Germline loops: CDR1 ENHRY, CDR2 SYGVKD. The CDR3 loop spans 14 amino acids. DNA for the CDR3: TGTGCCATCAGCGCGGCCGAACTGAACACTGAAGCTTTCTTT. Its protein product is CAISAAELNTEAFF.

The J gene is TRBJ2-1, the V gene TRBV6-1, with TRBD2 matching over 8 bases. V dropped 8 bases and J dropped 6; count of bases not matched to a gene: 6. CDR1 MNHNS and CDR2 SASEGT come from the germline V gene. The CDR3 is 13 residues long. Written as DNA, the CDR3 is TGTGCCAGCCGGCTAGCGGGTTCCAATGAGCAGTTCTTC. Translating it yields CASRLAGSNEQFF.

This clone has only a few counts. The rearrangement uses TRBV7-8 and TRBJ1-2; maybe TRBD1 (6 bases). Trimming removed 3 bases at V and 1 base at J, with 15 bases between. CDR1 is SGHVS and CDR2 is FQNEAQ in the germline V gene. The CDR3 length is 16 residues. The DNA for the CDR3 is TGTGCCAGCAGCTTGACCTTGAACAGGGTTAACTATGGCTACACCTTC. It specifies CASSLTLNRVNYGYTF.

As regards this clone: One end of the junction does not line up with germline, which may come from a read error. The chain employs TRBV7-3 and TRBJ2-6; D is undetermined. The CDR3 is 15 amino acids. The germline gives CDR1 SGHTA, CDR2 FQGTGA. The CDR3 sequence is CASSVTSSGANVLTF. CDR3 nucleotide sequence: TGTGCCAGCAGCGTAACTTCGTCTGGGGCCAACGTCCTGACTTTC.

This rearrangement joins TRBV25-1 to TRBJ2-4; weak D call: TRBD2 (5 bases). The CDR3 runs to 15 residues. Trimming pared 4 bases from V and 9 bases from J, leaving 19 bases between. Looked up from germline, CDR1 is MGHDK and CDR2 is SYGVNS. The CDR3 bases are TGTGCCAGCAGTGCGCGGAGCGGAGGAGGTGGCATTCAGTACTTC. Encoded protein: CASSARSGGGGIQYF.

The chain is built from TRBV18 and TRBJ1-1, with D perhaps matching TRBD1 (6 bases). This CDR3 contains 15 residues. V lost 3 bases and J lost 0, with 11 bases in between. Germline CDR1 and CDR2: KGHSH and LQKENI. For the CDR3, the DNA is TGTGCCAGCTCACCTGCCGGGACAATGAACACTGAAGCTTTCTTT. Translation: CASSPAGTMNTEAFF.

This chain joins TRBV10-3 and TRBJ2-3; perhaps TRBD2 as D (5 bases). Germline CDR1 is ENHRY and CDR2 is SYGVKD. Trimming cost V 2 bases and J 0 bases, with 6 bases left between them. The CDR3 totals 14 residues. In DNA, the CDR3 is TGTGCCATCAGTGAGAGCGGTAGCACAGATACGCAGTATTTT. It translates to CAISESGSTDTQYF.

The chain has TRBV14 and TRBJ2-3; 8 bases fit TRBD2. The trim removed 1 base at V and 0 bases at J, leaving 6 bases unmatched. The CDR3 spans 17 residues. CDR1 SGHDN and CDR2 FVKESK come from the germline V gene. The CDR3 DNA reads TGTGCCAGCAGCCAAGGGACTGGGACTAGGAGCACAGATACGCAGTATTTT. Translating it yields CASSQGTGTRSTDTQYF.

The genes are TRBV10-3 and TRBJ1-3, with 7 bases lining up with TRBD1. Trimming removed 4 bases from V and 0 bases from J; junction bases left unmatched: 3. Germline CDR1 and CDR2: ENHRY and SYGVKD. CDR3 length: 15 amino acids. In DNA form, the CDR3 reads TGTGCCATCAGTGGGTCAGGGGGCTCTGGAAACACCATATATTTT. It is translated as CAISGSGGSGNTIYF.

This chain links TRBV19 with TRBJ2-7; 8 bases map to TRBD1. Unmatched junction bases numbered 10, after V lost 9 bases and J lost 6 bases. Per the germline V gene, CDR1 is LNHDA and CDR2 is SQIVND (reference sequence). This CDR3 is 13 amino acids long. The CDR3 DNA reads TGTGCCAGCACAGGGGGGTGGGCTTCCGAGCAGTACTTC. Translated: CASTGGWASEQYF.

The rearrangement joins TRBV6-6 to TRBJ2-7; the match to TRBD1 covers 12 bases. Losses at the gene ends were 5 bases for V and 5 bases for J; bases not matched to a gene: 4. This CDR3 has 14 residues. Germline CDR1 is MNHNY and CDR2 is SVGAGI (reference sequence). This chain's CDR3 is CASSVRDRGHEQYF. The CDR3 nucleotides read TGTGCCAGCAGTGTCCGGGACAGGGGGCACGAGCAGTACTTC.

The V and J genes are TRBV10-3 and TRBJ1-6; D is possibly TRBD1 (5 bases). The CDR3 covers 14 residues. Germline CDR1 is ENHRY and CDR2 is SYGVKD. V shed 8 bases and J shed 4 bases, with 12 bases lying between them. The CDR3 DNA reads TGTGCCATCCAAGAGGACAAGTATAATTCACCCCTCCACTTT. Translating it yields CAIQEDKYNSPLHF.

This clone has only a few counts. As DNA, the CDR3 is TGTGCCAGCAGTTTATTCCCCTTGACAGGGGGACAAGAGACCCAGTACTTC. It codes for CASSLFPLTGGQETQYF. The chain is built from TRBV27 and TRBJ2-5, with 9 bases aligning to TRBD1. This CDR3 contains 17 residues. The V segment lost 1 base and the J segment 2 bases; nucleotides outside the gene matches: 8. CDR1 MNHEY and CDR2 SMNVEV come from the germline V gene (reference sequence).

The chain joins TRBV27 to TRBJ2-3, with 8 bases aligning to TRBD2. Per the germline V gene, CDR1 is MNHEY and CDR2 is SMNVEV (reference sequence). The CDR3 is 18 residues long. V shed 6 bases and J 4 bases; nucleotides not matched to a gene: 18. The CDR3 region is CASSSLPGGGRLADTQYF. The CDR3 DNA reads TGTGCCAGCAGCTCTTTACCCGGGGGGGGACGGTTGGCAGATACGCAGTATTTT.